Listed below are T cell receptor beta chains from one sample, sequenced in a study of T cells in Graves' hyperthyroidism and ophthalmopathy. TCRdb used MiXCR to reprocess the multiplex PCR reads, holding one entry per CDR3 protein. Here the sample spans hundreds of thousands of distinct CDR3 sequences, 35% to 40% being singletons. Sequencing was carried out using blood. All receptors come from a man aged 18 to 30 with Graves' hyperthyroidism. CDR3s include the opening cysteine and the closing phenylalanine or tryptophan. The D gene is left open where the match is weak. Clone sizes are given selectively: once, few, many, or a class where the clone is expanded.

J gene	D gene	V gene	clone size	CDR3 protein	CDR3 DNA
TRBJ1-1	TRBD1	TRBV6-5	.	CASRKGQGARAFF	TGTGCCAGCAGGAAAGGACAGGGAGCTCGAGCTTTCTTT
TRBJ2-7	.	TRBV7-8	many	CASSPPETYEQYF	TGTGCCAGCAGCCCCCCCGAAACCTACGAGCAGTACTTC
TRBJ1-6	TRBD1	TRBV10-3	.	CAIAAGTGNSPLHF	TGTGCCATCGCCGCCGGGACAGGGAATTCACCCCTCCACTTT
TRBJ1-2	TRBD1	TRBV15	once	CATSKGGQGDYTF	TGTGCCACCAGCAAAGGGGGACAGGGAGACTACACCTTC
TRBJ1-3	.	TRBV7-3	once	CASSWTVAGYGNTIYF	TGTGCCAGCAGCTGGACAGTCGCGGGATATGGAAACACCATATATTTT
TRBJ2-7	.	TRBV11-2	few	CASSLVLQDNSYEQYF	TGTGCCAGCAGCTTAGTGTTACAGGATAACTCCTACGAGCAGTACTTC
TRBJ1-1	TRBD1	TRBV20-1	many	CSAQPWDRLETEAFF	TGCAGTGCTCAGCCCTGGGACAGGTTGGAAACTGAAGCTTTCTTT
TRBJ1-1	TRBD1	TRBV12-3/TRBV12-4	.	CASRWETGRGEMTEAFF	TGTGCCAGCAGGTGGGAGACAGGGCGAGGGGAGATGACTGAAGCTTTCTTT
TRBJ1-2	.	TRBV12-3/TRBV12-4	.	CASSRNPGDGYTF	TGTGCCAGCAGTCGCAACCCTGGAGATGGCTACACCTTC
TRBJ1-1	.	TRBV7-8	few	CASSLARFPMNTEAFF	TGTGCCAGCAGCTTAGCAAGGTTTCCCATGAACACTGAAGCTTTCTTT
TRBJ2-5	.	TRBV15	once	CATSPGTQYF	TGTGCCACCAGCCCCGGGACCCAGTACTTC
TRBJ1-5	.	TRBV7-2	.	CASSFRDGAYEHF	TGTGCCAGCAGCTTCCGGGACGGGGCCTACGAGCATTTT
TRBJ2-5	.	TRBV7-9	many	CASSLSSETQYF	TGTGCCAGCAGCTTATCTTCAGAGACCCAGTACTTC
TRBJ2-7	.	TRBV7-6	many	CASSSNLNYEQYF	TGTGCCAGCAGCTCAAACCTAAACTACGAGCAGTACTTC
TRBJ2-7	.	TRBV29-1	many	CSVRVPMTYEQYF	TGCAGCGTTCGCGTACCCATGACCTACGAGCAGTACTTC
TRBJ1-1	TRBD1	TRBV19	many	CASSLDRGMNTEAFF	TGTGCCAGTAGTCTTGACAGGGGAATGAACACTGAAGCTTTCTTT
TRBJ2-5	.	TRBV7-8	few	CASSFTGSVQETQYF	TGTGCCAGCAGCTTTACAGGGTCTGTCCAAGAGACCCAGTACTTC
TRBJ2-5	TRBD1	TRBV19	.	CAGPGGGQETQYF	TGTGCCGGCCCAGGGGGCGGGCAAGAGACCCAGTACTTC
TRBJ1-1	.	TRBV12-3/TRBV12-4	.	CASTKGPRWNTEAFF	TGTGCCAGCACTAAGGGGCCGCGGTGGAACACTGAAGCTTTCTTT
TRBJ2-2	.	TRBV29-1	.	CSVTGPFTGELFF	TGCAGCGTTACAGGGCCTTTCACCGGGGAGCTGTTTTTT
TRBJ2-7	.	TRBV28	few	CASTLSGAYEQYF	TGTGCCAGCACCCTAAGTGGGGCCTACGAGCAGTACTTC
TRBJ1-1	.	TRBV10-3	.	CAISEGGAGRTEAFF	TGTGCCATCAGTGAGGGGGGCGCAGGGAGGACTGAAGCTTTCTTT